This TCR beta chain originates from a study of radiotherapy plus CTLA-4 blockade in lung cancer. Germline V CDR1 and CDR2: LGHNA, YSLEER. CDR3 length: 14 amino acids. Trimming pared 0 bases from V and 9 bases from J, leaving 14 bases between. Generated by immunoSEQ multiplex PCR, the TCRdb table keeps only in-frame clones and is missing some. The profile covers about 68,000 clones, with 79% appearing a single time and roughly 9.7% taken by the ten largest. The source of this sequence is a human donor with non-small cell lung cancer who had a complete response to radiotherapy plus ipilimumab. This chain connects TRBV4-3 to TRBJ1-2; D gene unclear. This sample comprised peripheral blood, obtained from a patient treated with radiotherapy plus ipilimumab. CDR3 residues: CASSQDYGSESYTF. The CDR3 bases are TGCGCCAGCAGCCAAGATTACGGGTCTGAGAGCTACACCTTC.